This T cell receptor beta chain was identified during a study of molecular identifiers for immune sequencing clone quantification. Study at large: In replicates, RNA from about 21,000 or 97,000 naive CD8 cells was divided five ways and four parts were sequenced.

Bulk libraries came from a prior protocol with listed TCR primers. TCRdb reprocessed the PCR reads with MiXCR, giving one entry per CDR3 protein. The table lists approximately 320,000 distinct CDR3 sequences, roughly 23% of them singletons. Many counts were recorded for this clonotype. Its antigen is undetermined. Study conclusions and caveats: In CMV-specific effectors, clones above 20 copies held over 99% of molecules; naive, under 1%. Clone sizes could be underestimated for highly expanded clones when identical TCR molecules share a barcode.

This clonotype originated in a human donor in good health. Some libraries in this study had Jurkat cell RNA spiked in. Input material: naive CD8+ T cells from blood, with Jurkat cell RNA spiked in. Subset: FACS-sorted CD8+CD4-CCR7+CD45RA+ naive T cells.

CDR3 sequence (DNA): TGTGCCAGCAGTACCATGGGTCAGCCCCAGCATTTT. Translating gives CASSTMGQPQHF. The rearrangement uses TRBV12-3 or TRBV12-4 and TRBJ1-5; unclear D gene. The length of the CDR3 is 12 residues. V lost 5 bases to trimming and J lost 6 bases, with 8 bases between them.